Below, 30 T cell receptor beta chains from the same sample are listed, as sequenced in a study of blood T cell repertoires in COVID-19. Sequencing was performed with immunoSEQ multiplex PCR; in TCRdb, only in-frame clones are kept and a portion is missing. The table lists over 25,000 clones, roughly 85% of them singletons. Sequenced: peripheral blood. Every receptor here comes from an elderly man with active COVID-19.

The chain carries TRBV12-3 or TRBV12-4 and TRBJ2-4, with D unresolved. The CDR3 length is 13 residues. V was cut by 2 bases and J by 4 bases, with 6 bases left in between. The CDR3 sequence: CASSLNGKNIQYF. CDR3 in DNA: TGTGCCAGCAGTTTAAACGGGAAAAACATTCAGTACTTC.

The chain links TRBV30 to TRBJ1-3; D gene uncertain. The CDR3 has 11 residues. Trimming removed 4 bases at V and 4 bases at J, with 5 bases between. CDR1 and CDR2 from the germline V gene are GTSNPN and SVGIG (reference sequence). The CDR3: CAWTPGNTIYF. DNA for the CDR3: TGTGCCTGGACTCCCGGAAACACCATATATTTT.

Only one count was recorded for this clone. The V and J genes are TRBV5-1 and TRBJ2-5; 8 bases align to TRBD2. The CDR3 is made up of 16 amino acids. J lost 5 bases, V lost 3 bases, and 12 bases had no gene match. Germline V lookup: CDR1 SGHRS, CDR2 YFSETQ. This chain's CDR3 is CASSSTAGGGGETQYF. In nucleotides, the CDR3 is TGCGCCAGCAGCTCGACGGCGGGGGGCGGCGGGGAGACCCAGTACTTC.

This sequence joins TRBV30 and TRBJ2-3; TRBD2 aligns across 9 bases. The CDR3 totals 15 residues. Trimming took 4 bases from V and 7 from J; bases not matched to a gene: 12. Germline V gene lookup returns CDR1 GTSNPN and CDR2 SVGIG (reference sequence). Here the CDR3 reads CAWNPQVAGDNTQYF. The CDR3 DNA reads as TGTGCCTGGAACCCACAGGTAGCGGGGGATAATACGCAGTATTTT.

The chain employs TRBV10-3 and TRBJ2-1, with TRBD2 identical over 11 bases. V lost 10 bases, J lost 0 bases, and 17 bases stayed unmatched. The CDR3 is 19 residues long. CDR1 is ENHRY, CDR2 SYGVKD, per germline. The CDR3 DNA follows: TGTGCCACCCGAGCAGCTAGCGGGGGGTCCAGGAGCTCCTACAATGAGCAGTTCTTC. Its translation: CATRAASGGSRSSYNEQFF.

This clone was observed a handful of times. The CDR3 loop reads CASSPDRGPYEQYF. In DNA form, the CDR3 reads TGTGCCAGCAGCCCGGACAGGGGACCCTACGAGCAGTACTTC. This chain joins TRBV7-3 and TRBJ2-7; 9 bases are a match to TRBD1. The CDR3 is 14 amino acids. J gave up 2 bases and V 5 bases, and 4 bases lay outside the gene matches. Germline CDR1 and CDR2: SGHTA and FQGTGA.

The V gene is TRBV5-1, the J gene TRBJ2-5; tentatively, D is TRBD2 (6 bases). Trimming removed 3 bases at V and 2 bases at J, with 11 bases between. The CDR3 totals 14 residues. Germline V gene sequence: CDR1 SGHRS, CDR2 YFSETQ. CDR3: CASSSGSGQETQYF. The DNA for the CDR3 is TGCGCCAGCAGCTCCGGAAGCGGGCAAGAGACCCAGTACTTC.

V usage is TRBV29-1 and J usage is TRBJ1-2; 8 nucleotides line up with TRBD1. The V segment lost 2 bases and the J segment 5 bases; nucleotides outside the gene matches: 16. This CDR3 contains 17 residues. Germline CDR1 SQVTM, CDR2 ANQGSEA. The CDR3 loop is CSVEKTSGGSVTYGYTF. The DNA of the CDR3 is TGCAGCGTTGAAAAGACGTCAGGGGGCTCAGTAACGTATGGCTACACCTTC.

This chain joins TRBV2 and TRBJ1-2; perhaps TRBD1 as D (6 bases). The germline CDR1 and CDR2 sequences are SNHLY and FYNNEI. This CDR3 has 14 amino acids. Trimming took off 7 bases at V and 2 bases at J, with 14 bases between the two ends. CDR3 residues: CASNYYRENYGYTF. CDR3 sequence (DNA): TGTGCCAGCAACTACTACAGGGAAAACTATGGCTACACCTTC.

The chain combines TRBV5-1 with TRBJ1-1; no firm D call. Germline V gene sequence: CDR1 SGHRS, CDR2 YFSETQ. This CDR3 is 13 amino acids long. V was cut by 3 bases and J by 5 bases, with 11 bases left in between. CDR3 sequence (DNA): TGCGCCAGCAGCTGGGGAGGGTGGACTGAAGCTTTCTTT. Residues: CASSWGGWTEAFF.

The chain couples TRBV11-2 to TRBJ2-7, with TRBD2 matching 7 bases. The CDR3 extends over 13 amino acids. Per the germline V gene, CDR1 is SGHAT and CDR2 is FQNNGV. After removal of 3 bases from V and 1 base from J, the junction contained 0 bases not matched to a gene. CDR3 in DNA: TGTGCCAGCAGCTTCGGGGGGTCCTACGAGCAGTACTTC. Translated, it gives CASSFGGSYEQYF.

The genes are TRBV18 and TRBJ1-1, with TRBD1 matching over 9 bases. Germline assignment: CDR1 KGHSH and CDR2 LQKENI. V trimming: 4 bases; J trimming: 3 bases; junction bases outside the gene matches: 6. CDR3 length equals 15 residues. CDR3 sequence: CASSQGQGTHTEAFF. In nucleotides, the CDR3 is TGTGCCAGCTCACAAGGACAGGGGACGCACACTGAAGCTTTCTTT.

V gene TRBV4-2 combines with J gene TRBJ1-2; 10 positions agree with TRBD1. The CDR3 loop spans 15 amino acids. Germline lookup yields CDR1 LGHNA and CDR2 YNFKEQ. V shed 6 bases and J 3 bases; nucleotides not matched to a gene: 7. The CDR3 DNA is TGTGCCAGCAGTGTCTCCGGGACAGGGGACTATGGCTACACCTTC. Translated, it gives CASSVSGTGDYGYTF.

The J gene is TRBJ1-2, the V gene TRBV18; 8 bases align to TRBD1. From germline, CDR1 is KGHSH and CDR2 LQKENI. The CDR3 extends over 15 amino acids. V was clipped by 4 bases and J by 7 bases; unmatched bases: 11. CDR3 nucleotide sequence: TGTGCCAGCTCACTGCGAACGGACAGGGTGGGTGGCTACACCTTC. Residues: CASSLRTDRVGGYTF.

The chain couples TRBV5-4 to TRBJ2-4, with 7 bases matching TRBD2. The V segment lost 1 base and the J segment 8 bases; nucleotides outside the gene matches: 12. CDR1 is SGHNT, CDR2 YYREEE, per germline (reference sequence). The CDR3 is 16 residues long. The CDR3 region is CASSLTLQRGGHIQYF. The CDR3 nucleotides read TGTGCCAGCAGCTTGACTCTTCAGCGGGGAGGACACATTCAGTACTTC.

V gene TRBV4-3 combines with J gene TRBJ1-2; D unresolved. V was clipped by 0 bases and J by 6 bases, with 14 bases between them. The CDR3 consists of 15 residues. Germline CDR1 reads LGHNA; CDR2 reads YSLEER. The CDR3, as DNA: TGCGCCAGCAGCCAAGAAGGGAGAGAGGTTGATGGCTACACCTTC. Amino acids: CASSQEGREVDGYTF.

This clone has more than one count but fewer than ten. The chain has TRBV3-1 (or the pseudogene TRBV3-2) and TRBJ1-4; 10 bases fit TRBD1. The CDR3 sequence is 14 residues long. CDR1 LGHDT and CDR2 YNNKEL come from the germline V gene (reference sequence). V shed 6 bases and J 5 bases; nucleotides not matched to a gene: 3. The CDR3 sequence: CASSVTGGNEKLFF. In DNA form, the CDR3 reads TGTGCCAGCAGTGTGACAGGGGGCAATGAAAAACTGTTTTTT.

The rearrangement links TRBV10-3 to TRBJ2-2, with TRBD1 matching 10 bases. Germline loops: CDR1 ENHRY, CDR2 SYGVKD. The CDR3 contains 13 residues. V gave up 10 bases and J gave up 5 bases; unmatched junction bases: 4. This CDR3 reads CATTGGGTGELFF. In DNA form, the CDR3 reads TGTGCCACGACAGGGGGCGGGACCGGGGAGCTGTTTTTT.

The gene calls are TRBV12-3 or TRBV12-4 and TRBJ2-5; no reliable D call. V was cut by 2 bases and J by 2 bases, with 6 bases left in between. This CDR3 contains 13 residues. DNA for the CDR3: TGTGCCAGCAGTTTACAACTGCAAGAGACCCAGTACTTC. This gives the protein CASSLQLQETQYF.

V usage is TRBV27 and J usage is TRBJ2-3, with D possibly TRBD2 on 6 matching bases. The CDR3 runs 16 residues. Germline V gives CDR1 MNHEY, CDR2 SMNVEV (reference sequence). V was shortened by 2 bases and J by 3 bases, with 15 bases between the two germline ends. The chain's CDR3 is CASSLGATAGTDTQYF. CDR3 coding DNA: TGTGCCAGCAGTTTAGGGGCGACTGCGGGGACAGATACGCAGTATTTT.

J is TRBJ1-1 and V is TRBV3-1 (or the pseudogene TRBV3-2); tentatively, D is TRBD1 (5 bases). V was trimmed by 1 base and J by 2 bases, leaving 8 bases between them. Germline CDR1 is LGHDT and CDR2 is YNNKEL (reference sequence). The CDR3 is 14 amino acids. The CDR3, as DNA: TGTGCCAGCAGCCAAGCAGGGTATAACACTGAAGCTTTCTTT. Its translation is CASSQAGYNTEAFF.

The chain employs TRBV28 and TRBJ1-6; a weak D match, TRBD1 (6 bases). The CDR3 totals 17 residues. Germline CDR1 reads MDHEN; CDR2 reads SYDVKM. The V and J ends lost 3 bases and 8 bases respectively, with 20 bases between them. CDR3 in amino acids: CASSLAEMRGGYSPLHF. As DNA, the CDR3 is TGTGCCAGCAGTTTGGCGGAGATGAGGGGGGGATATTCACCCCTCCACTTT. Full variable domain (remainder filled in from reference TRBV28 and TRBJ1-6): DVKVTQSSRYLVKRTGEKVFLECVQDMDHENMFWYRQDPGLGLRLIYFSYDVKMKEKGDIPEGYSVSREKKERFSLILESASTNQTSMYLCASSLAEMRGGYSPLHFGNGTRLTVT.

This chain links TRBV3-1 (or the pseudogene TRBV3-2) with TRBJ2-7; no firm D call. CDR1 and CDR2 (germline): LGHDT, YNNKEL (reference sequence). Trimming shortened V by 1 base and J by 2 bases, and 9 bases separated the two germline ends. This CDR3 is built from 14 residues. CDR3 sequence: CASSQVGRTYEQYF. DNA of the CDR3: TGTGCCAGCAGCCAAGTTGGCAGGACCTACGAGCAGTACTTC.

This sequence joins TRBV5-1 and TRBJ2-5, with TRBD1 matching 8 bases. The CDR3 contains 18 residues. Germline V gene data show CDR1 as SGHRS and CDR2 as YFSETQ. Losses at the gene ends were 2 bases for V and 2 bases for J; bases not matched to a gene: 14. CDR3 in amino acids: CASSFRYPGQAYQETQYF. DNA of the CDR3: TGCGCCAGCAGCTTTAGGTATCCGGGACAGGCATATCAAGAGACCCAGTACTTC.

The chain joins TRBV18 to TRBJ2-2, with D possibly being TRBD2 (5 bases). Germline values: CDR1 KGHSH, CDR2 LQKENI. Trimming removed 3 bases from V and 0 bases from J, with 11 bases in between. This CDR3 comprises 16 residues. CDR3 region: CASSPLTAANTGELFF. The CDR3 region has the DNA TGTGCCAGCTCACCCTTAACAGCGGCGAACACCGGGGAGCTGTTTTTT.

The rearrangement links TRBV19 to TRBJ2-7; TRBD2 matches 10 bases. The CDR3 sequence is 14 residues long. Trimming at V came to 5 bases and at J to 0 bases, leaving 1 base not matched to a gene. CDR1 LNHDA and CDR2 SQIVND come from the germline V gene (reference sequence). CDR3 coding DNA: TGTGCCAGTAGTTCTAGCGGGAGCTCCTACGAGCAGTACTTC. Translating it yields CASSSSGSSYEQYF.

The V gene is TRBV5-6, the J gene TRBJ1-1; D might be TRBD1 (5 bases). The germline V gene has CDR1 SGHDT and CDR2 YYEEEE. V lost 0 bases to trimming and J lost 3 bases, with 9 bases between them. The CDR3 has 14 residues. CDR3 amino acids: CASSLDPGHTEAFF. In nucleotides, the CDR3 is TGTGCCAGCAGCTTGGACCCAGGGCACACTGAAGCTTTCTTT. Filled out from reference TRBV5-6 and TRBJ1-1, the complete variable domain reads DAGVTQSPTHLIKTRGQQVTLRCSPKSGHDTVSWYQQALGQGPQFIFQYYEEEERQRGNFPDRFSGHQFPNYSSELNVNALLLGDSALYLCASSLDPGHTEAFFGQGTRLTVV.

This chain links TRBV24-1 with TRBJ2-3, with 12 bases aligning to TRBD2. With 4 bases clipped from V and 5 bases from J, the junction kept 6 bases outside the gene matches. CDR1 is KGHDR and CDR2 is SFDVKD in the germline V gene. The CDR3 is 16 amino acids. The CDR3 is CATSDPTSGGEDTQYF. As DNA, the CDR3 is TGTGCCACCAGTGACCCGACTAGCGGGGGTGAAGATACGCAGTATTTT.

The chain uses TRBV7-6 and TRBJ2-3, with 14 bases identical to TRBD2. The germline CDR1 and CDR2 sequences are SGHVS and FNYEAQ. The CDR3 spans 16 residues. After removal of 5 bases from V and 7 bases from J, the junction contained 8 bases not matched to a gene. The CDR3 DNA follows: TGTGCCAGCAGCAACCCTGGACTAGCGGGGGGAAATACGCAGTATTTT. Its translation is CASSNPGLAGGNTQYF.

The CDR3 loop is CASALAGGTDTQYF. Written as DNA, the CDR3 is TGCGCCAGCGCACTAGCGGGGGGCACAGATACGCAGTATTTT. V usage is TRBV4-1 and J usage is TRBJ2-3, with 11 positions matching TRBD2. The CDR3 runs 14 residues. Per germline, CDR1 MGHRA and CDR2 YSYEKL. V lost 8 bases to trimming and J lost 1 base; unmatched junction nucleotides: 2.